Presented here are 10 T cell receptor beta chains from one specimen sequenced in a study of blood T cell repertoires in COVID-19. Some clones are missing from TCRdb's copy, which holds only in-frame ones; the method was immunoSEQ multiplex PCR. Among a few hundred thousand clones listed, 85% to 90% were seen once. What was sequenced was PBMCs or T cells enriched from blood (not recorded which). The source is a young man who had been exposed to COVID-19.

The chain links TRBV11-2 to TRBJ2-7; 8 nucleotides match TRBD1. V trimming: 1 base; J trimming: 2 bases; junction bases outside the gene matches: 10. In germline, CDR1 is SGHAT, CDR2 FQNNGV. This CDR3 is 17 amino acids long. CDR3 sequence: CASSLVLMQGAPYEQYF. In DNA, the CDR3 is TGTGCCAGCAGCTTAGTTTTGATGCAGGGGGCCCCCTACGAGCAGTACTTC.

CDR3 amino acids: CASGPPGDKRGALSSYNEQFF. The CDR3 nucleotides read TGTGCTAGTGGTCCCCCGGGGGACAAGCGGGGGGCCCTCAGCTCCTACAATGAGCAGTTCTTC. V usage is TRBV12-5 and J usage is TRBJ2-1; 9 bases match TRBD2. The CDR3 loop spans 21 amino acids. Germline loops: CDR1 LGHNT, CDR2 FRNRAP. V trimming: 5 bases; J trimming: 0 bases; junction bases outside the gene matches: 20.

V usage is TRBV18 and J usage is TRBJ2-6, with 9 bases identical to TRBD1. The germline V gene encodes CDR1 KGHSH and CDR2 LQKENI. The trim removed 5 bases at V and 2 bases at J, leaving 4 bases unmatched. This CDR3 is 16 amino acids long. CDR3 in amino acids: CASSRQGGAGANVLTF. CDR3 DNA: TGTGCCAGCTCAAGACAGGGGGGAGCTGGGGCCAACGTCCTGACTTTC. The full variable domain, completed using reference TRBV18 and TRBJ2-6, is NAGVMQNPRHLVRRRGQEARLRCSPMKGHSHVYWYRQLPEEGLKFMVYLQKENIIDESGMPKERFSAEFPKEGPSILRIQQVVRGDSAAYFCASSRQGGAGANVLTFGAGSRLTVL.

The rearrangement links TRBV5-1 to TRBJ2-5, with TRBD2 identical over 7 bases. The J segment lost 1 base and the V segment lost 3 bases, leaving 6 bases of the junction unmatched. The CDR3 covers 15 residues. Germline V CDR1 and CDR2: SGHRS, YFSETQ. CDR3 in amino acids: CASSSSGRAQETQYF. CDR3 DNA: TGCGCCAGCAGCTCCTCAGGGAGGGCCCAAGAGACCCAGTACTTC.

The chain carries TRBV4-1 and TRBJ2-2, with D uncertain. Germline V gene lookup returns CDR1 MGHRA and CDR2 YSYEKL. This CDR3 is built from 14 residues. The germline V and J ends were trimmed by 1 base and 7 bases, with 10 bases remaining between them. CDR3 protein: CASSQARLGGELFF. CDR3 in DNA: TGCGCCAGCAGCCAAGCTCGTCTCGGCGGGGAGCTGTTTTTT.

The CDR3 region has the DNA TGTGCCACCATCCCGGATAGCGGGGGGTCTGGTACGCAGTATTTT. Protein: CATIPDSGGSGTQYF. The chain is built from TRBV15 and TRBJ2-3, with 10 bases fitting TRBD2. V lost 7 bases to trimming and J lost 8 bases; unmatched junction nucleotides: 12. The CDR3 sequence is 15 residues long. The V gene's germline CDR1 is LNHNV and CDR2 YYDKDF (reference sequence). Drawing the rest from reference TRBV15 and TRBJ2-3, the complete variable domain is DAMVIQNPRYQVTQFGKPVTLSCSQTLNHNVMYWYQQKSSQAPKLLFHYYDKDFNNEADTPDNFQSRRPNTSFCFLDIRSPGLGDTAMYLCATIPDSGGSGTQYFGPGTRLTVL.

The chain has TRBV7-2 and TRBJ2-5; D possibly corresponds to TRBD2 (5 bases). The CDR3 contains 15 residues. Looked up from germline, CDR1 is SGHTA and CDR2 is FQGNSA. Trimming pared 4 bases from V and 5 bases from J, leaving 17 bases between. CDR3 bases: TGTGCCAGCAGCTCCAGCGGCAGGCAATGGGAGACCCAGTACTTC. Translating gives CASSSSGRQWETQYF.

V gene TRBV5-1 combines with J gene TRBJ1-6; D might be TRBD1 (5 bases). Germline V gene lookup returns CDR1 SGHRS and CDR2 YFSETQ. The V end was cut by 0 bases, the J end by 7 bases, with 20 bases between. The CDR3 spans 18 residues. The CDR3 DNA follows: TGCGCCAGCAGCTTGGACAGGCCCCTCGATCTACGGAATTCACCCCTCCACTTT. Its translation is CASSLDRPLDLRNSPLHF.

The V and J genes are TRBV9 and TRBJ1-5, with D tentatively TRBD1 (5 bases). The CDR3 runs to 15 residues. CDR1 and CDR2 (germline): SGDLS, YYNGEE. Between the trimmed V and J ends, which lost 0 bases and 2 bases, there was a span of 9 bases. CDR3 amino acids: CASSVEWGGNQPQHF. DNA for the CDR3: TGTGCCAGCAGCGTAGAGTGGGGCGGCAATCAGCCCCAGCATTTT. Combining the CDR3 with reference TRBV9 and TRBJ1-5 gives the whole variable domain DSGVTQTPKHLITATGQRVTLRCSPRSGDLSVYWYQQSLDQGLQFLIQYYNGEERAKGNILERFSAQQFPDLHSELNLSSLELGDSALYFCASSVEWGGNQPQHFGDGTRLSIL.

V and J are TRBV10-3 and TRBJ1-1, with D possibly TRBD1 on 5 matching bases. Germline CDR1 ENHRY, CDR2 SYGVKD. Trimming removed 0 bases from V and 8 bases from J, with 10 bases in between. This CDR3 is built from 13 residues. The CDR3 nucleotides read TGTGCCATCAGTGAGTCCCAGGGCGTGGAAGCTTTCTTT. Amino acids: CAISESQGVEAFF.